These T cell receptor beta chains were read from a single sample in a study of beta chain features in type 1 diabetes. Sequencing was performed with immunoSEQ multiplex PCR; in TCRdb, only in-frame clones are kept and a portion is missing. Of 600,000 or so clones listed, roughly 13% are singletons. The sequenced sample was naive CD4+ T cells from blood. The receptors stem from a man aged 18 to 35 with type 1 diabetes. Each CDR3 is given with its conserved first and last residue. The D gene is left open where the match is weak. Expanded clones get a size class; other rows say once, few or many, or leave the size out.

D gene: -
CDR3 length: 15
J gene: TRBJ2-1
clone size: few
V gene: TRBV29-1
CDR3 DNA: TGCAGCGTTGATGGCGTCAAGAGCTCCTACAATGAGCAGTTCTTC
CDR3 protein: CSVDGVKSSYNEQFF

D gene: TRBD1
CDR3 length: 13
J gene: TRBJ2-7
clone size: -
V gene: TRBV28
CDR3 DNA: TGTGCCAGCAGCCGACAGGGCGGTAGCGAGCAGTACTTC
CDR3 protein: CASSRQGGSEQYF

D gene: -
CDR3 length: 16
J gene: TRBJ2-6
clone size: few
V gene: TRBV5-1
CDR3 DNA: TGCGCCAGCTCGGGGGCGTTGACTTCTGGGGCCAACGTCCTGACTTTC
CDR3 protein: CASSGALTSGANVLTF

D gene: -
CDR3 length: 13
J gene: TRBJ2-5
clone size: few
V gene: TRBV5-6
CDR3 DNA: TGTGCCAGCAGCTTGAAGCTTCGCAGAACCCAGTACTTC
CDR3 protein: CASSLKLRRTQYF

D gene: TRBD2
CDR3 length: 15
J gene: TRBJ2-1
clone size: few
V gene: TRBV7-9
CDR3 DNA: TGTGCCAGCAGCTTAGGTACGGGACTAGACGTGGAGCAGTTCTTC
CDR3 protein: CASSLGTGLDVEQFF

D gene: -
CDR3 length: 15
J gene: TRBJ2-5
clone size: few
V gene: TRBV7-2
CDR3 DNA: TGTGCCAGCAGCCCGTTAGGGGCATTTGGGGAGACCCAGTACTTC
CDR3 protein: CASSPLGAFGETQYF

D gene: -
CDR3 length: 16
J gene: TRBJ2-1
clone size: -
V gene: TRBV5-1
CDR3 DNA: TGCGCCAGCAGCTTGCTCCCAGGGGATGGCTACAATGAGCAGTTCTTC
CDR3 protein: CASSLLPGDGYNEQFF

D gene: -
CDR3 length: 12
J gene: TRBJ1-2
clone size: few
V gene: TRBV4-2
CDR3 DNA: TGTGCCAGCAGCCAAGACGGAAGAGGCTACACCTTC
CDR3 protein: CASSQDGRGYTF

D gene: -
CDR3 length: 15
J gene: TRBJ1-2
clone size: -
V gene: TRBV14
CDR3 DNA: TGTGCCAGCAGCCAAGATCTTGCAGGACCCTATGGCTACACCTTC
CDR3 protein: CASSQDLAGPYGYTF

D gene: -
CDR3 length: 13
J gene: TRBJ1-5
clone size: -
V gene: TRBV30
CDR3 DNA: TGTGCCTGGAGTGCGGGGGGTAATCAGCCCCAGCATTTT
CDR3 protein: CAWSAGGNQPQHF

D gene: -
CDR3 length: 13
J gene: TRBJ2-1
clone size: few
V gene: TRBV30
CDR3 DNA: TGTGCCTGGAGTGTACGAACGGGCAATGAGCAGTTCTTC
CDR3 protein: CAWSVRTGNEQFF

D gene: -
CDR3 length: 11
J gene: TRBJ1-1
clone size: few
V gene: TRBV15
CDR3 DNA: TGTGCCACCAGCACGTACACTGAAGCTTTCTTT
CDR3 protein: CATSTYTEAFF

D gene: -
CDR3 length: 13
J gene: TRBJ2-1
clone size: few
V gene: TRBV28
CDR3 DNA: TGTGCCAGCAGGGAGACAGGACCCAATGAGCAGTTCTTC
CDR3 protein: CASRETGPNEQFF

D gene: TRBD2
CDR3 length: 15
J gene: TRBJ2-1
clone size: few
V gene: TRBV29-1
CDR3 DNA: TGCAGCGTCGAAAGAGGTCTAGCGGGGGTCGGTGAGCAGTTCTTC
CDR3 protein: CSVERGLAGVGEQFF

D gene: -
CDR3 length: 15
J gene: TRBJ2-5
clone size: -
V gene: TRBV7-2
CDR3 DNA: TGTGCCAGCAGCTTAGATCCTAGTATGGGTAAGACCCAGTACTTC
CDR3 protein: CASSLDPSMGKTQYF

D gene: -
CDR3 length: 13
J gene: TRBJ2-1
clone size: -
V gene: TRBV7-2
CDR3 DNA: TGTGCCAGCAGCTTAAGCCTATTCAATGAGCAGTTCTTC
CDR3 protein: CASSLSLFNEQFF

D gene: -
CDR3 length: 15
J gene: TRBJ2-2
clone size: few
V gene: TRBV7-2
CDR3 DNA: TGTGCCAGCAGCTCCCGACGTGGCCGTGCCGGGGAGCTGTTTTTT
CDR3 protein: CASSSRRGRAGELFF

D gene: TRBD1
CDR3 length: 15
J gene: TRBJ1-4
clone size: few
V gene: TRBV2
CDR3 DNA: TGTGCCAGCAGTCCGATGAGGGACAGGGGTGAAAAACTGTTTTTT
CDR3 protein: CASSPMRDRGEKLFF

D gene: -
CDR3 length: 12
J gene: TRBJ1-4
clone size: few
V gene: TRBV30
CDR3 DNA: TGTGCCTGGAGTGGGCGGAATGAAAAACTGTTTTTT
CDR3 protein: CAWSGRNEKLFF

D gene: TRBD2
CDR3 length: 19
J gene: TRBJ2-3
clone size: few
V gene: TRBV5-6
CDR3 DNA: TGTGCCAGCAGCTTGGAAGGACTGGGACTAGCGGGAGAAACAGATACGCAGTATTTT
CDR3 protein: CASSLEGLGLAGETDTQYF

D gene: -
CDR3 length: 14
J gene: TRBJ1-3
clone size: few
V gene: TRBV30
CDR3 DNA: TGTGCCTGGAGTGCGACATTCTCTGGAAACACCATATATTTT
CDR3 protein: CAWSATFSGNTIYF

D gene: TRBD1
CDR3 length: 17
J gene: TRBJ1-1
clone size: -
V gene: TRBV7-2
CDR3 DNA: TGTGCCAGCAGCTCAAGTCCCGGGACAGGGGGGAGCACTGAAGCTTTCTTT
CDR3 protein: CASSSSPGTGGSTEAFF

D gene: -
CDR3 length: 16
J gene: TRBJ2-3
clone size: few
V gene: TRBV10-3
CDR3 DNA: TGTGCCATCAGTGAGCTGCCTAGGAGGGGCACAGATACGCAGTATTTT
CDR3 protein: CAISELPRRGTDTQYF

D gene: TRBD1
CDR3 length: 14
J gene: TRBJ1-2
clone size: -
V gene: TRBV27
CDR3 DNA: TGTGCCAGCAGTCCACCAACAGGGGCGGGGGGCTACACCTTC
CDR3 protein: CASSPPTGAGGYTF

D gene: TRBD1
CDR3 length: 15
J gene: TRBJ2-3
clone size: -
V gene: TRBV5-4
CDR3 DNA: TGTGCCAGCAGCCTCGACAGGGTCGTGACAGATACGCAGTATTTT
CDR3 protein: CASSLDRVVTDTQYF

D gene: -
CDR3 length: 17
J gene: TRBJ2-1
clone size: few
V gene: TRBV7-9
CDR3 DNA: TGTGCCAGCAGCTTAGCGCCAGGGGCCCTCAGGTACAATGAGCAGTTCTTC
CDR3 protein: CASSLAPGALRYNEQFF

D gene: -
CDR3 length: 11
J gene: TRBJ2-1
clone size: many
V gene: TRBV28
CDR3 DNA: TGTGCCAGCCACAGCTACAATGAGCAGTTCTTC
CDR3 protein: CASHSYNEQFF

D gene: -
CDR3 length: 13
J gene: TRBJ2-5
clone size: few
V gene: TRBV7-7
CDR3 DNA: TGTGCTAGCAGCTTAGCGGTCCTAGAAGGGCAGTACTTC
CDR3 protein: CASSLAVLEGQYF

D gene: -
CDR3 length: 14
J gene: TRBJ1-2
clone size: few
V gene: TRBV9
CDR3 DNA: TGTGCCAGCAGCGTACTCCAAGGGGGCTATGGCTACACCTTC
CDR3 protein: CASSVLQGGYGYTF

D gene: -
CDR3 length: 12
J gene: TRBJ2-5
clone size: -
V gene: TRBV25-1
CDR3 DNA: TGTGCCAGCAGTGAATACCCGGTCCCCCAGTACTTC
CDR3 protein: CASSEYPVPQYF

D gene: -
CDR3 length: 16
J gene: TRBJ2-7
clone size: few
V gene: TRBV4-2
CDR3 DNA: TGTGCCAGCAGCCAAGATTTAGCCAGGATTAACTACGAGCAGTACTTC
CDR3 protein: CASSQDLARINYEQYF

D gene: -
CDR3 length: 13
J gene: TRBJ1-5
clone size: few
V gene: TRBV29-1
CDR3 DNA: TGCAGCGTGGGGCGAGGGGGGAACCAGCCCCAGCATTTT
CDR3 protein: CSVGRGGNQPQHF

D gene: -
CDR3 length: 14
J gene: TRBJ1-5
clone size: -
V gene: TRBV19
CDR3 DNA: TGTGCCAGTAGTGACCGGGCAGGTAATCAGCCCCAGCATTTT
CDR3 protein: CASSDRAGNQPQHF

D gene: -
CDR3 length: 11
J gene: TRBJ1-2
clone size: -
V gene: TRBV30
CDR3 DNA: TGTGCCTGGACATATTCCGGTGGCTACACCTTC
CDR3 protein: CAWTYSGGYTF

D gene: TRBD1
CDR3 length: 14
J gene: TRBJ2-7
clone size: -
V gene: TRBV7-2
CDR3 DNA: TGTGCCAGCAGCTCGGGACAGGTTACCTACGAGCAGTACTTC
CDR3 protein: CASSSGQVTYEQYF

D gene: TRBD1
CDR3 length: 14
J gene: TRBJ2-7
clone size: -
V gene: TRBV18
CDR3 DNA: TGTGCCAGCTCACCTCCGGGACAGGGGAGCGAGCAGTACTTC
CDR3 protein: CASSPPGQGSEQYF

D gene: -
CDR3 length: 14
J gene: TRBJ1-2
clone size: few
V gene: TRBV6-5
CDR3 DNA: TGTGCCAGCAGTTACTCCCCCAACCTCTATGGCTACACCTTC
CDR3 protein: CASSYSPNLYGYTF